A single sample is the source of the 30 T cell receptor beta chains below, sequenced in a study of blood T cells in healthy people across ages. With a J-beta primer mix and a sample-barcoded 5' primer, a second PCR ran 7 to 11 cycles. TCRdb reprocessed the 5' RACE reads with MiXCR, giving one entry per CDR3 protein. The sample lists around 790,000 distinct CDR3 sequences, approximately 44% seen once, with under 20% in the top ten. The sample comprised blood. The receptor source for this set is a man in his 60s in good health.

The chain joins TRBV4-3 to TRBJ2-3; 9 nucleotides line up with TRBD1. The V and J ends lost 3 bases and 4 bases, in that order; junction bases with no gene match: 5. Germline V gene lookup returns CDR1 LGHNA and CDR2 YSLEER. The CDR3 runs 15 residues. CDR3 coding DNA: TGCGCCAGCAGCCACGGGACAGGGAAGGCAGATACGCAGTATTTT. Protein product: CASSHGTGKADTQYF.

This chain links TRBV7-9 with TRBJ1-2; TRBD1 is a possible D gene (6 bases). Germline CDR1 and CDR2: SEHNR and FQNEAQ (reference sequence). The ends were cut back, 4 bases at V and 5 bases at J, with 23 bases in the middle. The CDR3 loop spans 17 amino acids. The CDR3 DNA reads as TGTGCCAGCAGCTCCACAGTCTTACAGGGAGGAGGGTATGGCTACACCTTC. It is translated as CASSSTVLQGGGYGYTF.

This clonotype appeared a few times. This sequence joins TRBV29-1 and TRBJ2-5; D possibly corresponds to TRBD2 (6 bases). This CDR3 region has 14 residues. Germline V gene lookup returns CDR1 SQVTM and CDR2 ANQGSEA. Trimming removed 6 bases from V and 4 bases from J, with 18 bases in between. As DNA, the CDR3 is TGCAGCGTCACTTGGACGGGGGTAGGAGAGACCCAGTACTTC. Encoded protein: CSVTWTGVGETQYF.

The chain joins TRBV7-2 to TRBJ2-5; 9 nucleotides match TRBD2. CDR1 and CDR2 (germline): SGHTA, FQGNSA. The CDR3 runs to 15 residues. The junction had 7 bases not matched to a gene; V was cut back by 6 bases and J by 2 bases. CDR3 sequence reads: CASREALAGQETQYF. The CDR3 DNA reads as TGTGCCAGCAGGGAGGCCCTAGCGGGGCAAGAGACCCAGTACTTC. Full variable domain (remainder filled in from reference TRBV7-2 and TRBJ2-5): GAGVSQSPSNKVTEKGKDVELRCDPISGHTALYWYRQSLGQGLEFLIYFQGNSAPDKSGLPSDRFSAERTGGSVSTLTIQRTQQEDSAVYLCASREALAGQETQYFGPGTRLLVL.

The V gene is TRBV20-1, the J gene TRBJ2-5, with D hard to call. The CDR3 runs to 11 residues. V was clipped by 0 bases and J by 4 bases, with 3 bases between them. Germline V gives CDR1 DFQATT, CDR2 SNEGSKA (reference sequence). The CDR3 loop is CSARESETQYF. CDR3 DNA sequence: TGCAGTGCTAGAGAGTCAGAGACCCAGTACTTC.

This clonotype occurred a few times. This chain joins TRBV6-2 or TRBV6-3 and TRBJ2-5, with D perhaps matching TRBD1 (5 bases). The length of the CDR3 is 13 residues. Germline CDR1 and CDR2: MNHEY and SVGEGT. V was pared by 6 bases and J by 4 bases, with 12 bases between. In DNA, the CDR3 is TGTGCCAGCAGCTCCAAAAGGGGAGAGACCCAGTACTTC. It yields the protein CASSSKRGETQYF.

This clonotype occurred many times. The chain joins TRBV29-1 to TRBJ2-3, with 12 bases that match TRBD2. V was pared by 6 bases and J by 3 bases, with 1 base of the junction left unmatched. This CDR3 is 13 amino acids long. Germline-derived CDR1 and CDR2 are SQVTM and ANQGSEA. The CDR3 DNA reads as TGCAGCGTGGGGACTAGCGGGACAGATACGCAGTATTTT. This encodes CSVGTSGTDTQYF.

The V and J genes are TRBV29-1 and TRBJ1-1; tentatively, D is TRBD1 (5 bases). The germline V and J ends were trimmed by 0 bases and 1 base, with 12 bases remaining between them. CDR3 length equals 15 residues. Germline V gene sequence: CDR1 SQVTM, CDR2 ANQGSEA. The DNA of the CDR3 is TGCAGCGTTGAAGAGCCAGGGTATAAGAACACTGAAGCTTTCTTT. Protein: CSVEEPGYKNTEAFF.

This clonotype turned up a few times. The rearrangement uses TRBV28 and TRBJ2-1; 9 bases fit TRBD1. This CDR3 region has 12 residues. Germline loops: CDR1 MDHEN, CDR2 SYDVKM. Trimming at V came to 5 bases and at J to 12 bases, leaving 5 bases not matched to a gene. The DNA of the CDR3 is TGTGCCAGCAGTAACCAGGACAGGGGGCAGTTCTTC. Translated, it gives CASSNQDRGQFF.

This clonotype was seen a handful of times. V gene TRBV7-3 combines with J gene TRBJ1-2, with D possibly TRBD1 on 5 matching bases. CDR3 size: 15 residues. Germline V gene data show CDR1 as SGHTA and CDR2 as FQGTGA. Trimming took off 2 bases at V and 1 base at J, with 11 bases between the two ends. The CDR3 coding sequence is TGTGCCAGCAGCTTAGTCCCCGACAGTAACTATGGCTACACCTTC. This sequence encodes CASSLVPDSNYGYTF.

This rearrangement joins TRBV20-1 to TRBJ2-7; 8 bases are shared with TRBD2. J gave up 2 bases and V 1 base, and 7 bases lay outside the gene matches. Looked up from germline, CDR1 is DFQATT and CDR2 is SNEGSKA (reference sequence). The CDR3 covers 15 residues. CDR3 bases: TGCAGTGCTAGAGCCGGAAGCGGGGGAACCTACGAGCAGTACTTC. This gives the protein CSARAGSGGTYEQYF.

This clonotype has only a few counts. This chain connects TRBV5-1 to TRBJ2-1; either TRBD1 or TRBD2 may fit D (5 bases each). V was shortened by 2 bases and J by 7 bases, with 16 bases between the two germline ends. Germline CDR1 reads SGHRS; CDR2 reads YFSETQ. The CDR3 consists of 15 residues. CDR3 region: CASSFSSGPGNEQFF. DNA for the CDR3: TGCGCCAGCAGCTTTTCCTCGGGGCCTGGGAATGAGCAGTTCTTC. Variable domain in full (rest from reference TRBV5-1 and TRBJ2-1): KAGVTQTPRYLIKTRGQQVTLSCSPISGHRSVSWYQQTPGQGLQFLFEYFSETQRNKGNFPGRFSGRQFSNSRSEMNVSTLELGDSALYLCASSFSSGPGNEQFFGPGTRLTVL.

The chain has TRBV4-1 and TRBJ2-7, with TRBD1 as a possible D gene (6 bases). Near its end, the DNA agrees better with TRBJ2-5, so the J call may be wrong. The CDR3 totals 15 residues. CDR1 is MGHRA, CDR2 YSYEKL, per germline. The CDR3 loop reads CASSQQGTKVETQYF. The CDR3 region has the DNA TGCGCCAGCAGCCAGCAGGGGACAAAAGTCGAGACCCAGTACTTC.

This clonotype was seen at least ten times. The V and J genes are TRBV7-9 and TRBJ2-3; D is undetermined. CDR3 size: 12 residues. The V gene lost 5 bases and the J gene lost 5 bases, with 8 bases spanning the gap. Germline assignment: CDR1 SEHNR and CDR2 FQNEAQ (reference sequence). CDR3 residues: CASSPVIDTQYF. DNA for the CDR3: TGTGCCAGCAGCCCCGTCATAGATACGCAGTATTTT.

With regard to this clonotype: The junction and the germline gene differ at one end; a read error may be behind it. The chain joins TRBV5-6 to TRBJ2-1; no definite D call. CDR3 size: 16 residues. Germline CDR1 and CDR2: SGHDT and YYEEEE. The CDR3 reads CASSSGVLGSYNEQFF. The CDR3 bases are TGTGCTAGCAGCTCTGGAGTGCTAGGCTCCTACAATGAGCAGTTCTTC.

This clonotype has just one count. The rearrangement links TRBV5-1 to TRBJ2-3, with D maybe TRBD2 (7 bases). V shed 7 bases and J shed 4 bases, with 19 bases lying between them. Germline V gene sequence: CDR1 SGHRS, CDR2 YFSETQ. This CDR3 region has 15 residues. The CDR3 DNA follows: TGCGCCAGCGGCTGGGGGGGCGCAGAGGCAGATACGCAGTATTTT. This encodes CASGWGGAEADTQYF.

CDR3 coding DNA: TGCGCCAGCAGCCCCATGCGACCGAACGTCCTGACTTTC. It is translated as CASSPMRPNVLTF. The chain recombines TRBV5-1 with TRBJ2-6; D is ambiguous. The CDR3 consists of 13 residues. Germline-derived CDR1 and CDR2 are SGHRS and YFSETQ. The ends were cut back, 4 bases at V and 10 bases at J, with 12 bases in the middle.

This chain connects TRBV29-1 to TRBJ1-1; D is perhaps TRBD1 (6 bases). The CDR3 totals 13 residues. Trimming removed 7 bases from V and 4 bases from J, with 16 bases in between. Germline CDR1 reads SQVTM; CDR2 reads ANQGSEA. The CDR3 loop reads CSGVSGAGTEAFF. The CDR3 DNA follows: TGCAGCGGTGTATCGGGGGCGGGCACTGAAGCTTTCTTT.

CDR3 nucleotide sequence: TGTGCCGGAGCGGGCAGTACAGATACGCAGTATTTT. As protein: CAGAGSTDTQYF. The genes are TRBV2 and TRBJ2-3, with a weak D call TRBD2 (6 bases). This CDR3 comprises 12 residues. Germline V gene data show CDR1 as SNHLY and CDR2 as FYNNEI. V dropped 11 bases and J dropped 3 bases, with 12 bases sitting between them.

The chain carries TRBV20-1 and TRBJ2-7; D is perhaps TRBD1 (5 bases). The J call may be in error: the DNA end matches TRBJ2-4 better. Germline V gene data show CDR1 as DFQATT and CDR2 as SNEGSKA (reference sequence). The CDR3 is made up of 15 amino acids. CDR3 sequence: CSARKQAAQEDIQYF. CDR3 coding DNA: TGCAGTGCTAGGAAACAGGCAGCCCAGGAAGACATTCAGTACTTC.

This clonotype was counted once. CDR3 protein: CASSPLDRGDYGYTF. CDR3 coding DNA: TGTGCCAGCAGCCCGCTGGACAGGGGAGACTATGGCTACACCTTC. The chain links TRBV9 to TRBJ1-2; 9 bases fit TRBD1. Germline CDR1 is SGDLS and CDR2 is YYNGEE. The CDR3 loop spans 15 amino acids. The V segment lost 4 bases and the J segment 3 bases; nucleotides outside the gene matches: 7.

This clonotype has more than one count but fewer than ten. This chain joins TRBV10-2 and TRBJ1-2; 8 positions match TRBD1. This CDR3 is 13 amino acids long. J was trimmed by 6 bases and V by 5 bases; bases with no gene match: 5. CDR1 WSHSY and CDR2 SAAADI come from the germline V gene. The CDR3 reads CASSLDRADGYTF. CDR3 coding DNA: TGCGCCAGCAGTTTGGACAGGGCGGATGGCTACACCTTC.

This clonotype has more than one count but fewer than ten. The chain couples TRBV7-9 to TRBJ2-5; possible D gene TRBD2, 6 bases. V lost 4 bases to trimming and J lost 11 bases, with 14 bases between them. The length of the CDR3 is 12 residues. Germline V gives CDR1 SEHNR, CDR2 FQNEAQ (reference sequence). For the CDR3, the DNA is TGTGCCAGCAGCTCCGCCTGGGGGGAGCAGTACTTC. Translation gives CASSSAWGEQYF.

The chain combines TRBV11-2 with TRBJ2-5; the D gene is possibly TRBD2 (6 bases). Trimming removed 2 bases at V and 7 bases at J, with 14 bases between. The CDR3 extends over 14 amino acids. CDR1 SGHAT and CDR2 FQNNGV come from the germline V gene. CDR3 nucleotides: TGTGCCAGCAGCTTACAGCGGGCCCGAGGGACCCAGTACTTC. Translated, it gives CASSLQRARGTQYF.

The J gene is TRBJ1-5, the V gene TRBV6-2 or TRBV6-3; D might be TRBD1 (6 bases). Germline V gene sequence: CDR1 MNHEY, CDR2 SVGEGT. V was pared by 2 bases and J by 6 bases, with 11 bases between. The CDR3 runs 14 residues. This CDR3 reads CASSYRGTSQPQHF. Here the CDR3 DNA reads TGTGCCAGCAGTTACAGGGGGACTTCTCAGCCCCAGCATTTT.

The sample holds a few counts of this clonotype. The chain couples TRBV20-1 to TRBJ1-2; TRBD1 matches at 8 bases. This CDR3 is 13 amino acids long. The trim removed 6 bases at V and 4 bases at J, leaving 7 bases unmatched. Germline-derived CDR1 and CDR2 are DFQATT and SNEGSKA (reference sequence). This CDR3 reads CSANRDRFYGYTF. The CDR3 region has the DNA TGCAGTGCGAACCGGGACAGGTTCTATGGCTACACCTTC.

The chain couples TRBV6-2 or TRBV6-3 to TRBJ2-7; no reliable D call. The CDR3 is 13 amino acids. Trimming took 5 bases from V and 6 from J, leaving 14 bases between them. In germline, CDR1 is MNHEY, CDR2 SVGEGT. The CDR3 coding sequence is TGTGCCAGCAGTCAGCCCCAGCCCTGCGAGCAGTACTTC. It is translated as CASSQPQPCEQYF.

The CDR3 DNA reads as TGTGCCAGCAGGCTGGGCAGGGGGCAGGGTGGCTACACCTTC. This codes for CASRLGRGQGGYTF. This chain uses TRBV25-1 with TRBJ1-2, with 8 bases identical to TRBD1. Germline values: CDR1 MGHDK, CDR2 SYGVNS. CDR3 length: 14 residues. Germline trimming cut 6 bases from V and 7 bases from J; bases unmatched to any gene: 10.

This chain links TRBV6-5 with TRBJ2-7, with 7 positions matching TRBD1. CDR3 length: 16 residues. The junction had 5 bases not matched to a gene; V was cut back by 0 bases and J by 0 bases. The germline gives CDR1 MNHEY, CDR2 SVGAGI. For the CDR3, the DNA is TGTGCCAGCAGTTACTCCGCCGGGACAGCCTCCTACGAGCAGTACTTC. This codes for CASSYSAGTASYEQYF.

The V and J genes are TRBV7-8 and TRBJ2-1; 14 bases match TRBD2. V was pared by 1 base and J by 10 bases, with 9 bases of the junction left unmatched. Germline CDR1 reads SGHVS; CDR2 reads FQNEAQ. The length of the CDR3 is 17 residues. The CDR3 DNA reads as TGTGCCAGCAGCTTAGGCCTGACTAGCGGGGGGGCTCAGGAGCAGTTCTTC. Its translation is CASSLGLTSGGAQEQFF.